This record covers a single TCR beta chain. The sample originates from a study of T cell responses to AZD1222 COVID-19 vaccine. This table comes from immunoSEQ multiplex PCR, and its TCRdb copy is limited to in-frame clones, with some not included. Among tens of thousands of clones listed, 87% were seen once. Trimming left V 2 bases short and J 3 bases short, with 2 bases between. CDR1 MNHEY and CDR2 SMNVEV come from the germline V gene (reference sequence). The CDR3 is 11 amino acids. The sample consisted of peripheral blood, taken 28 days after the second AZD1222 dose. This sequence was found in an adult who received the AZD1222 COVID-19 vaccine. This chain uses TRBV27 with TRBJ2-7; D is uncertain. This chain's CDR3 is CASSLGYEQYF. CDR3 nucleotides: TGTGCCAGCAGTTTAGGCTACGAGCAGTACTTC.